The next 9 T cell receptor beta chains were all read from a single sample in a study of blood T cells in healthy people across ages. The use of a sample-barcoded 5' primer and a J-beta primer mix characterized a second PCR of about 6 to 11 cycles. One entry per CDR3 protein results from TCRdb running MiXCR on the 5' RACE reads. The data contain around 1,000,000 distinct CDR3 sequences, around 27% of them singletons. These data were likewise used in another study, on T cells of mothers and their children.

The specimen was blood. The receptor source for this set is a girl aged 2 to 9 in good health.

The genes are TRBV29-1 and TRBJ2-1; possibly TRBD2 for D (6 bases). Germline lookup yields CDR1 SQVTM and CDR2 ANQGSEA. The ends were cut back, 8 bases at V and 10 bases at J, with 12 bases in the middle. This CDR3 has 10 residues. CDR3 sequence: CSSGDSEQFF. DNA for the CDR3: TGCAGCTCGGGAGATTCCGAGCAGTTCTTC.

This clonotype turned up a few times. The junction and the germline gene differ at one end; a read error may be behind it. J is TRBJ2-5 and V is TRBV13; perhaps TRBD2 as D (6 bases). The CDR3 sequence is 11 residues long. Germline CDR1 is PRHDT and CDR2 is FYEKMQ (reference sequence). CDR3 coding DNA: TGTGCCAGCAGCTCAGGCGGGGTTCAATTCTTC. Its protein is CASSSGGVQFF.

For the CDR3, the DNA is TGTGCCAGCAGCCCGGGACAGATCCTCTATGGCTACACCTTC. This sequence encodes CASSPGQILYGYTF. The chain is built from TRBV7-9 and TRBJ1-2; 7 bases map to TRBD1. Germline V gene data show CDR1 as SEHNR and CDR2 as FQNEAQ (reference sequence). V lost 5 bases, J lost 4 bases, and 7 bases stayed unmatched. This CDR3 is built from 14 residues.

This clonotype was counted between two and nine times. The V gene is TRBV4-3, the J gene TRBJ1-1, with D hard to call. The CDR3 sequence is 12 residues long. Trimming left V 1 base short and J 5 bases short, with 5 bases between. Germline V CDR1 and CDR2: LGHNA, YSLEER. The CDR3 reads CASSQGATEAFF. In DNA form, the CDR3 reads TGCGCCAGCAGCCAAGGGGCGACTGAAGCTTTCTTT.

Only a few counts were recorded for this clonotype. The J gene is TRBJ2-1, the V gene TRBV15; 9 bases agree with TRBD2. The V segment lost 4 bases and the J segment 7 bases; nucleotides outside the gene matches: 14. The CDR3 is 17 residues long. CDR1 and CDR2 (germline): LNHNV, YYDKDF (reference sequence). DNA for the CDR3: TGTGCCACCAGCAAATCAGAACCGGGACTAGCCCAAAATGAGCAGTTCTTC. Encoded protein: CATSKSEPGLAQNEQFF.

This clonotype was picked up a small number of times. V usage is TRBV20-1 and J usage is TRBJ2-5; 11 bases align to TRBD2. The J call may be faulty, since TRBJ2-1 better matches the DNA end. The CDR3 spans 15 residues. Germline lookup yields CDR1 DFQATT and CDR2 SNEGSKA (reference sequence). The CDR3 loop reads CSAMPGLAGRNEQFF. Here the CDR3 DNA reads TGCAGTGCCATGCCCGGACTAGCGGGTCGCAATGAGCAGTTCTTC.

The chain carries TRBV29-1 and TRBJ2-1, with a tentative D call TRBD2 (6 bases). The V and J ends lost 6 bases and 0 bases respectively, with 15 bases between them. This CDR3 has 15 amino acids. CDR1 is SQVTM, CDR2 ANQGSEA, per germline. The CDR3 protein is CSVRSAGSSYNEQFF. As DNA, the CDR3 is TGCAGCGTGCGAAGCGCGGGGAGCTCCTACAATGAGCAGTTCTTC.

This chain connects TRBV12-3 or TRBV12-4 to TRBJ1-2; no definite D call. CDR3 length: 14 residues. The germline V and J ends were trimmed by 6 bases and 6 bases, with 17 bases remaining between them. CDR3 protein: CASSLSPNSNGYTF. CDR3 coding DNA: TGTGCCAGCAGCTTAAGCCCAAATTCGAATGGCTACACCTTC.

The chain joins TRBV5-5 to TRBJ2-5; 7 bases map to TRBD2. The CDR3 extends over 15 amino acids. V shed 4 bases and J 5 bases; nucleotides not matched to a gene: 11. CDR1 and CDR2 from the germline V gene are SGHKS and YYEKEE (reference sequence). The CDR3: CASSRGEGLEETQYF. In DNA form, the CDR3 reads TGTGCCAGCAGCCGGGGGGAGGGCCTGGAGGAGACCCAGTACTTC.